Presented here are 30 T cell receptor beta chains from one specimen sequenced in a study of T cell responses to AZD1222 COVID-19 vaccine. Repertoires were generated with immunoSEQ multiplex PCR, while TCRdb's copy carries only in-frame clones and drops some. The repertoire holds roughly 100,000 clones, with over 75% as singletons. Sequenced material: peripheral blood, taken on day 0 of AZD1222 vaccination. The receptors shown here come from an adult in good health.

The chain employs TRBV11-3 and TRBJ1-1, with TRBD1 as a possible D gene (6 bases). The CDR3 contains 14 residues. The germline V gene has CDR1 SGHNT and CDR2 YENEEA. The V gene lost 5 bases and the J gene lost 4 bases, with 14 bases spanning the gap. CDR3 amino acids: CASSRNAGVTEAFF. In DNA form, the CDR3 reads TGTGCCAGCAGCCGAAATGCAGGGGTCACTGAAGCTTTCTTT.

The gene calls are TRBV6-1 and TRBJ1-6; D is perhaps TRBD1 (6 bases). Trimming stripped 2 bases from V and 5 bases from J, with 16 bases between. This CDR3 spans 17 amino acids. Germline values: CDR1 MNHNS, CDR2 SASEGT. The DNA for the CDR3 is TGTGCCAGCAGTGAACGAAGGGGGGCAAAAGATAATTCACCCCTCCACTTT. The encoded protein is CASSERRGAKDNSPLHF.

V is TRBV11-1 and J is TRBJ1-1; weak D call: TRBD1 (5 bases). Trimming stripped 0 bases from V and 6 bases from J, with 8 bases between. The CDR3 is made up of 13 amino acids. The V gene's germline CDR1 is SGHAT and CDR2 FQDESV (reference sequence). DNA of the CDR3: TGTGCCAGCAGCTTAGCGGGCAGGGCTGAAGCTTTCTTT. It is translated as CASSLAGRAEAFF. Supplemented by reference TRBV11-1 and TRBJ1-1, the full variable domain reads EAEVAQSPRYKITEKSQAVAFWCDPISGHATLYWYRQILGQGPELLVQFQDESVVDDSQLPKDRFSAERLKGVDSTLKIQPAELGDSAMYLCASSLAGRAEAFFGQGTRLTVV.

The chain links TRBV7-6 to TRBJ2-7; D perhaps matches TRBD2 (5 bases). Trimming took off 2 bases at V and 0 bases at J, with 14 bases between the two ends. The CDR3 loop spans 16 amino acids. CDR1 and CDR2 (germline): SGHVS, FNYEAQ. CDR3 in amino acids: CASSLTPAATSYEQYF. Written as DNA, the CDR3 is TGTGCCAGCAGCTTAACCCCAGCGGCGACCTCCTACGAGCAGTACTTC.

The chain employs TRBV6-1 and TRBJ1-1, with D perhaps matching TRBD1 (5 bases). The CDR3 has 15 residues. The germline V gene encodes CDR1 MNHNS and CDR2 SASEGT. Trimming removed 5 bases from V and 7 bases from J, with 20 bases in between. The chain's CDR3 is CASSLVRVAGYEAFF. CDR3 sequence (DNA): TGTGCCAGCAGTCTCGTCAGGGTGGCGGGGTATGAAGCTTTCTTT.

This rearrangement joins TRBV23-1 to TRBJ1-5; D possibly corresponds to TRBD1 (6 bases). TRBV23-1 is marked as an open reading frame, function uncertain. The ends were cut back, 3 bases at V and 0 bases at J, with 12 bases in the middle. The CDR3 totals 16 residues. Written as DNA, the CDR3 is TGCGCCAGCAGTCACTGCAGGGGATATAGCAATCAGCCCCAGCATTTT. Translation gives CASSHCRGYSNQPQHF.

CDR3 region: CARANRVGLDTQYF. The CDR3 DNA sequence: TGTGCCAGAGCTAACAGGGTTGGTTTGGATACGCAGTATTTT. This chain uses TRBV2 with TRBJ2-3; D may be TRBD1 (6 bases). Germline-derived CDR1 and CDR2 are SNHLY and FYNNEI. This CDR3 has 14 residues. V lost 9 bases and J lost 6, with 19 bases in between.

The CDR3 DNA reads TGTGCCAGCAGTTTATCCGGCTATGGCTACACCTTC. Encoded protein: CASSLSGYGYTF. The rearrangement links TRBV28 to TRBJ1-2, with unresolved D. Trimming left V 1 base short and J 4 bases short, with 4 bases between. CDR1 is MDHEN, CDR2 SYDVKM, per germline. The CDR3 extends over 12 amino acids.

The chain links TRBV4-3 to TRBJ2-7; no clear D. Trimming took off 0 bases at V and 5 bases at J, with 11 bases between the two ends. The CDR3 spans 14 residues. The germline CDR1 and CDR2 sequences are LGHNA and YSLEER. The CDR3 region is CASSQEVRKDEQYF. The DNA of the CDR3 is TGCGCCAGCAGCCAAGAAGTGCGGAAGGACGAGCAGTACTTC.

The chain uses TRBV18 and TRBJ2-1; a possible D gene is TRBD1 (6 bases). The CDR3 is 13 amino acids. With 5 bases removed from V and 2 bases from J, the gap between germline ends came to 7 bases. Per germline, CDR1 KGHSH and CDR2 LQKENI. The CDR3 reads CASSGDTYNEQFF. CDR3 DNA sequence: TGTGCCAGCTCAGGGGACACCTACAATGAGCAGTTCTTC.

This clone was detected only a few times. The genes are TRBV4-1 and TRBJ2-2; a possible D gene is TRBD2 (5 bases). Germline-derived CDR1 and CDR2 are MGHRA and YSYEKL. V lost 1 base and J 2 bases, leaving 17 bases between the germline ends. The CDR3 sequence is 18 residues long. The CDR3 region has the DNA TGCGCCAGCAGCCAAGGTGGGCTCGACGGGGTAAACACCGGGGAGCTGTTTTTT. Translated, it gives CASSQGGLDGVNTGELFF.

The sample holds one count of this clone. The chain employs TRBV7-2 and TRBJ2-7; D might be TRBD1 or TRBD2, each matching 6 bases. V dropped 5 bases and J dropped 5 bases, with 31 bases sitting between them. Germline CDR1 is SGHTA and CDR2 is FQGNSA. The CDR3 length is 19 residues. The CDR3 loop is CASSAREGGYAGRSHEQYF. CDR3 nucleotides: TGTGCCAGCAGCGCCAGAGAGGGGGGATATGCGGGAAGGAGCCACGAGCAGTACTTC.

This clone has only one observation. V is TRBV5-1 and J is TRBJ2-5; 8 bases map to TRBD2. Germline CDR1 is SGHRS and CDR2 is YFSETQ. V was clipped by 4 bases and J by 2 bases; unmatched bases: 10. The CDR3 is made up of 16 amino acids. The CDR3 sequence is CASSVRPGGTQETQYF. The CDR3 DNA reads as TGCGCCAGCAGCGTTCGTCCGGGAGGGACTCAAGAGACCCAGTACTTC.

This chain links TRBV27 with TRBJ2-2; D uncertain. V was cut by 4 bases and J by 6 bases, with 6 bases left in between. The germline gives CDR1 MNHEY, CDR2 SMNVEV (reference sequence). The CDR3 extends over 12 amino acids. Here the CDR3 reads CASSYPAGELFF. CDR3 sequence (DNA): TGTGCCAGCAGTTATCCAGCCGGGGAGCTGTTTTTT.

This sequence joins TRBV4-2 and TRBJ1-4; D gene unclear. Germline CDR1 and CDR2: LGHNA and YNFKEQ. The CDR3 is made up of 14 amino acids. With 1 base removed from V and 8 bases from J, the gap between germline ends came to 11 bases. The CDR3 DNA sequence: TGTGCCAGCAGCCAAGGGTTGTCTGACGAAAAACTGTTTTTT. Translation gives CASSQGLSDEKLFF.

The CDR3 loop reads CASSLDPQGNTEAFF. The DNA for the CDR3 is TGTGCCAGCAGCTTGGACCCACAGGGTAACACTGAAGCTTTCTTT. The chain links TRBV5-5 to TRBJ1-1; possible D gene TRBD1, 6 bases. CDR3 length: 15 residues. CDR1 is SGHKS and CDR2 is YYEKEE in the germline V gene (reference sequence). The V end was cut by 0 bases, the J end by 2 bases, with 11 bases between.

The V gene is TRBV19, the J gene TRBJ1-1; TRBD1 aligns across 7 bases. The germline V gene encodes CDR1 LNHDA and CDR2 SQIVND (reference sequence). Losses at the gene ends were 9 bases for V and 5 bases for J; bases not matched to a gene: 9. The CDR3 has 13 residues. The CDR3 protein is CASTKQGRTEAFF. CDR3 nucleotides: TGTGCCAGCACAAAACAGGGGCGGACTGAAGCTTTCTTT.

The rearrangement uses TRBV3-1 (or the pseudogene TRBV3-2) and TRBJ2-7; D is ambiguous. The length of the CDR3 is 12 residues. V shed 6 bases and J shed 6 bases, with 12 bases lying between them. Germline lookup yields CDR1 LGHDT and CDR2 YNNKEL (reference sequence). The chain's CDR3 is CASSISNGEQYF. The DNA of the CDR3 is TGTGCCAGCAGTATTAGCAATGGCGAGCAGTACTTC.

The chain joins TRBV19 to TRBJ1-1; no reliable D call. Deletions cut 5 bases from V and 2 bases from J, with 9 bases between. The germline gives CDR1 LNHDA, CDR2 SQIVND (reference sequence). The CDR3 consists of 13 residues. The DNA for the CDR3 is TGTGCCAGTAGTGGGAGGGCCAACACTGAAGCTTTCTTT. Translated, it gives CASSGRANTEAFF.

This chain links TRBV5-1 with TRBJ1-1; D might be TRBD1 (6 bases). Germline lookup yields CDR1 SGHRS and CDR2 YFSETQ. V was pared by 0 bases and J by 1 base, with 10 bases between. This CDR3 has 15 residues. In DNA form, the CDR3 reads TGCGCCAGCAGCTTGGGAGGACAGCCGAACACTGAAGCTTTCTTT. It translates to CASSLGGQPNTEAFF.

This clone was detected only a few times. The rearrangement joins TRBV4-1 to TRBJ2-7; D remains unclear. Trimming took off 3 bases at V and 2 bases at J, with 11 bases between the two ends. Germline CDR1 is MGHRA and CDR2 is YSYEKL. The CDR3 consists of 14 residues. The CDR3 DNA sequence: TGCGCCAGCAGCCACGGGCCGGGCCCCTACGAGCAGTACTTC. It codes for CASSHGPGPYEQYF.

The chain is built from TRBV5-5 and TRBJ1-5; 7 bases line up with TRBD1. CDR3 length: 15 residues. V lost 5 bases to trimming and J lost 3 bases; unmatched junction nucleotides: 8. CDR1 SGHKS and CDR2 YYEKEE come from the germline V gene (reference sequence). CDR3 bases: TGTGCCAGCAGTCGTACCGGGACAGACAATCAGCCCCAGCATTTT. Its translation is CASSRTGTDNQPQHF.

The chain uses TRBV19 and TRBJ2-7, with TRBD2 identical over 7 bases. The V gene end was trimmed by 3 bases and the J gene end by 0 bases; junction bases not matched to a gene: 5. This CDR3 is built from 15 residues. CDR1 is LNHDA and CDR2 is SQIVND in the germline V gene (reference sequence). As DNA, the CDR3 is TGTGCCAGTAGTATGGGGTCGGGGGGCTCCTACGAGCAGTACTTC. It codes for CASSMGSGGSYEQYF.

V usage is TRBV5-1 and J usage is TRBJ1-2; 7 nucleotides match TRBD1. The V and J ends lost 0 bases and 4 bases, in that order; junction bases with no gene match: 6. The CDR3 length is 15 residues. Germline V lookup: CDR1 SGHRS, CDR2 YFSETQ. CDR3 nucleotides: TGCGCCAGCAGCTTGGAGAGGGGGCGCGGCTATGGCTACACCTTC. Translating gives CASSLERGRGYGYTF.

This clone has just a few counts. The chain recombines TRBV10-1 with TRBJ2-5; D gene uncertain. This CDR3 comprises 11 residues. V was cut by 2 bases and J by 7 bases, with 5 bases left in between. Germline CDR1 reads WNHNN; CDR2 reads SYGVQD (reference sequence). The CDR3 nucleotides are TGCGCCAGCAGTGAGGACGGGACCCAGTACTTC. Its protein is CASSEDGTQYF.

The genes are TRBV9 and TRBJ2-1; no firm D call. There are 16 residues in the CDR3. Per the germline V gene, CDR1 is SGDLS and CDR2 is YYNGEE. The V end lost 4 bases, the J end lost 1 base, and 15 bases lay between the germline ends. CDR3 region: CASSPVWAVSYNEQFF. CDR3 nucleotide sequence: TGTGCCAGCAGCCCTGTATGGGCGGTGTCCTACAATGAGCAGTTCTTC.

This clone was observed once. CDR3 protein: CASSTGLAVTTDTQYF. CDR3 DNA: TGTGCCAGCTCAACGGGACTAGCGGTTACCACAGATACGCAGTATTTT. The V and J genes are TRBV18 and TRBJ2-3; 11 bases are a match to TRBD2. CDR3 size: 16 residues. V lost 5 bases to trimming and J lost 2 bases; unmatched junction nucleotides: 6. The germline CDR1 and CDR2 sequences are KGHSH and LQKENI.

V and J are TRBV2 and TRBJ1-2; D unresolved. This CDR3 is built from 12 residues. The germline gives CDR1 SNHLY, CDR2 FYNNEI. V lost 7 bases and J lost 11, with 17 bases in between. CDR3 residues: CASKVGGMRYTF. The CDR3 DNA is TGTGCCAGCAAAGTGGGAGGGATGCGGTACACCTTC.

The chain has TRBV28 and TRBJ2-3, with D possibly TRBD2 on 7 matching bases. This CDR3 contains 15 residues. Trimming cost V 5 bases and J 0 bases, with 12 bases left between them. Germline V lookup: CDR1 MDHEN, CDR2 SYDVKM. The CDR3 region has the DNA TGTGCCAGCAGTACCGGGGGGCGGAGCACAGATACGCAGTATTTT. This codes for CASSTGGRSTDTQYF.

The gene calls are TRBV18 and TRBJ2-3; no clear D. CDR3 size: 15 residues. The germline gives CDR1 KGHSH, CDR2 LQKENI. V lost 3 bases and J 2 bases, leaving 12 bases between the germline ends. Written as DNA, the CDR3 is TGTGCCAGCTCACCCCTCCTGTCCGACACAGATACGCAGTATTTT. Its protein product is CASSPLLSDTDTQYF.